The 8 T cell receptor beta chains reported below all come from one sample, sequenced in a study of blood T cell repertoires in COVID-19. Only in-frame clones appear in the TCRdb table, and some are missing; sequencing was by immunoSEQ multiplex PCR. The repertoire holds 150,000 to 200,000 clones, about four fifths seen once, with approximately 9.1% in the top ten. Sequencing was done on a sample of peripheral blood. These receptors were obtained from a woman between 70 and 85 years old with acute or convalescent COVID-19.

The genes are TRBV12-3 or TRBV12-4 and TRBJ2-2; D unresolved. The CDR3 has 13 amino acids. V gave up 6 bases and J gave up 5 bases, with 10 bases separating them. CDR3 amino acids: CASSLTVTGELFF. DNA for the CDR3: TGTGCCAGCAGCCTCACAGTTACCGGGGAGCTGTTTTTT.

This clone has only one observation. J is TRBJ1-4 and V is TRBV6-2 or TRBV6-3, with TRBD1 matching 7 bases. CDR3 size: 16 residues. Germline V gene data show CDR1 as MNHEY and CDR2 as SVGEGT. Losses at the gene ends were 0 bases for V and 3 bases for J; bases not matched to a gene: 4. The CDR3 bases are TGTGCCAGCAGTTACTCAGCCGGGACAGCTAATGAAAAACTGTTTTTT. Protein: CASSYSAGTANEKLFF.

This clone has only a few counts. The rearrangement uses TRBV7-9 and TRBJ2-1; unclear D gene. V lost 0 bases, J lost 3 bases, and 3 bases lay in between. CDR3 size: 13 residues. CDR1 SEHNR and CDR2 FQNEAQ come from the germline V gene (reference sequence). The CDR3 DNA reads as TGTGCCAGCAGCTTAGCGTACTACAATGAGCAGTTCTTC. Residues: CASSLAYYNEQFF.

This clone was seen many times. V is TRBV5-6 and J is TRBJ1-2, with D perhaps matching TRBD1 (5 bases). CDR1 and CDR2 (germline): SGHDT, YYEEEE. This CDR3 comprises 15 residues. The germline V and J ends were trimmed by 4 bases and 1 base, with 14 bases remaining between them. CDR3 nucleotide sequence: TGTGCCAGCAGCATGACCGACAGACGTAACTATGGCTACACCTTC. Translation gives CASSMTDRRNYGYTF. Combining the CDR3 with reference TRBV5-6 and TRBJ1-2 gives the whole variable domain DAGVTQSPTHLIKTRGQQVTLRCSPKSGHDTVSWYQQALGQGPQFIFQYYEEEERQRGNFPDRFSGHQFPNYSSELNVNALLLGDSALYLCASSMTDRRNYGYTFGSGTRLTVV.

The CDR3 DNA reads as TGTGCCAGCATACTTTCGGGGTCAGTGGCTGAAGCTTTCTTT. Amino acids: CASILSGSVAEAFF. The V gene is TRBV11-3, the J gene TRBJ1-1; D call uncertain. The germline gives CDR1 SGHNT, CDR2 YENEEA. The V end lost 7 bases, the J end lost 6 bases, and 18 bases lay between the germline ends. The CDR3 totals 14 residues.

This clone showed up just once. The gene calls are TRBV19 and TRBJ1-1; D is possibly TRBD1 (6 bases). V lost 5 bases and J 1 base, leaving 8 bases between the germline ends. The germline CDR1 and CDR2 sequences are LNHDA and SQIVND (reference sequence). The CDR3 spans 13 residues. CDR3 bases: TGTGCCAGTAGTCAGGGGAAGAACACTGAAGCTTTCTTT. Its translation: CASSQGKNTEAFF.

The chain combines TRBV6-2 or TRBV6-3 with TRBJ2-7, with no clear D. This CDR3 comprises 12 residues. Germline loops: CDR1 MNHEY, CDR2 SVGEGT. The V end was cut by 0 bases, the J end by 3 bases, with 3 bases between. The CDR3 loop reads CASSYSSYEQYF. The CDR3 coding sequence is TGTGCCAGCAGTTACTCGAGCTACGAGCAGTACTTC.

The V call is TRBV27, the J call TRBJ2-7; the D gene is possibly TRBD2 (5 bases). V lost 2 bases to trimming and J lost 2 bases, with 25 bases between them. CDR3 length: 19 amino acids. In germline, CDR1 is MNHEY, CDR2 SMNVEV (reference sequence). The CDR3 loop is CASSLPKPIPGSTTYEQYF. CDR3 nucleotides: TGTGCCAGCAGTTTACCCAAACCCATCCCGGGGTCGACTACCTACGAGCAGTACTTC.